The 22 T cell receptor beta chains listed next were all sequenced from one sample in a study of human T cells and chemical hapten exposure. TCRdb re-derived calls from the RACE reads in MiXCR, one entry per CDR3 protein. This table holds some 91,000 distinct CDR3 sequences, about an eighth found once. The time point was: patch test 1, 2 weeks after DPC sensitization. Treatment reported: therapeutic diphenylcyclopropenone sensitization with weekly scalp DPC. The source material was whole blood, sampled in connection with sensitization to the hapten diphenylcyclopropenone (DPC). The receptors originated from a woman aged 40-49 years with alopecia areata. Some clones in this sample may be carry-over from other donors' samples.

This clonotype was found a few times. The chain uses TRBV6-2 or TRBV6-3 and TRBJ2-7, with 9 nucleotides matching TRBD1. The CDR3 sequence is 12 residues long. Losses at the gene ends were 9 bases for V and 6 bases for J; bases not matched to a gene: 6. Germline V gene lookup returns CDR1 MNHEY and CDR2 SVGEGT. The CDR3 loop is CASWNRGREQYF. The DNA of the CDR3 is TGTGCCAGTTGGAACAGGGGGCGCGAGCAGTACTTC.

This clonotype is judged medium-sized (0.01 to 0.1%). The chain is built from TRBV29-1 and TRBJ2-1; 10 bases agree with TRBD2. Germline CDR1 reads SQVTM; CDR2 reads ANQGSEA. This CDR3 region has 17 residues. V shed 1 base, J shed 9 bases, and the junction held 15 bases outside the gene matches. DNA of the CDR3: TGCAGCGTTGAAGGAACTAGCGGGAATCCGTGGATCGGTGAGCAGTTCTTC. Translation gives CSVEGTSGNPWIGEQFF.

Concerning this clonotype: With a much larger clone just one base away, this may be a read error. The rearrangement uses TRBV18 and TRBJ2-3; D is undetermined. Germline assignment: CDR1 KGHSH and CDR2 LQKENI. The CDR3 has 13 amino acids. CDR3 loop: CVSSPTLEDTQYF. Here the CDR3 DNA reads TGTGTCAGCTCACCAACGTTAGAGGATACGCAGTATTTT.

In this sample, this clonotype turned up many times. The chain joins TRBV20-1 to TRBJ2-3, with 8 bases aligning to TRBD2. CDR3 size: 14 residues. The V gene's germline CDR1 is DFQATT and CDR2 SNEGSKA (reference sequence). V was pared by 6 bases and J by 3 bases, with 8 bases of the junction left unmatched. The DNA of the CDR3 is TGCAGTGCCCCCCGGGAGGGCCGAACAGATACGCAGTATTTT. It translates to CSAPREGRTDTQYF.

This clonotype was picked up a small number of times. V and J are TRBV7-9 and TRBJ2-5; 14 bases line up with TRBD2. Germline lookup yields CDR1 SEHNR and CDR2 FQNEAQ (reference sequence). V shed 5 bases and J 4 bases; nucleotides not matched to a gene: 9. CDR3 length: 17 amino acids. The CDR3 loop is CASSPLTGTSGRETQYF. Written as DNA, the CDR3 is TGTGCCAGCAGCCCATTAACCGGGACTAGCGGGAGAGAGACCCAGTACTTC.

The chain carries TRBV21-1 and TRBJ1-1; TRBD1 is the table's D call, not checked against the DNA. TRBV21-1 is classified as a pseudogene. The CDR3 totals 17 residues. The CDR3 is CASSTTTGQRLNTEAFF. The DNA of the CDR3 is TGTGCCAGCAGCACCACTACGGGACAGCGCCTGAACACTGAAGCTTTCTTT.

The V call is TRBV10-1, the J call TRBJ2-7; weak D call: TRBD2 (6 bases). The CDR3 contains 13 residues. With 7 bases removed from V and 6 bases from J, the gap between germline ends came to 16 bases. The germline V gene has CDR1 WNHNN and CDR2 SYGVQD (reference sequence). The CDR3, as DNA: TGCGCCAGCAACCCAACGGGGGAAGGCGAGCAGTACTTC. It is translated as CASNPTGEGEQYF.

This clonotype was recorded a few times. The V call is TRBV7-6, the J call TRBJ2-7; D is perhaps TRBD2 (6 bases). CDR3 length: 16 residues. Germline CDR1 reads SGHVS; CDR2 reads FNYEAQ. Deletions cut 5 bases from V and 2 bases from J, with 19 bases between. The CDR3 reads CASSLEGSGSPYEQYF. The CDR3 nucleotides read TGTGCCAGCAGCCTCGAGGGTAGCGGATCTCCCTACGAGCAGTACTTC.

This clonotype has at least ten counts. The chain couples TRBV28 to TRBJ2-1; no clear D. The CDR3 consists of 13 residues. Germline V gene sequence: CDR1 MDHEN, CDR2 SYDVKM. The germline V and J ends were trimmed by 6 bases and 6 bases, with 12 bases remaining between them. CDR3: CASSNGLPNEQFF. The CDR3, as DNA: TGTGCCAGCAGCAACGGGCTCCCCAATGAGCAGTTCTTC. Together with reference TRBV28 and TRBJ2-1, the CDR3 gives the full variable domain: DVKVTQSSRYLVKRTGEKVFLECVQDMDHENMFWYRQDPGLGLRLIYFSYDVKMKEKGDIPEGYSVSREKKERFSLILESASTNQTSMYLCASSNGLPNEQFFGPGTRLTVL.

The genes are TRBV6-2 or TRBV6-3 and TRBJ2-4; TRBD2 agrees at 9 bases. With V trimmed by 4 bases and J by 6 bases, 7 bases remained unmatched. Germline CDR1 MNHEY, CDR2 SVGEGT. The CDR3 consists of 15 residues. The CDR3 sequence is CASSSTFSGRNIQYF. DNA of the CDR3: TGTGCCAGCAGTTCCACCTTTAGCGGGAGAAACATTCAGTACTTC.

V usage is TRBV20-1 and J usage is TRBJ2-1; D gene uncertain. The CDR3 is made up of 10 amino acids. V lost 2 bases and J lost 12, with 8 bases in between. Germline lookup yields CDR1 DFQATT and CDR2 SNEGSKA (reference sequence). DNA for the CDR3: TGCAGTGCTAGACTAGTTGGGCAGTTCTTC. It is translated as CSARLVGQFF.

This clonotype was counted a few times. V usage is TRBV28 and J usage is TRBJ2-7; TRBD1 agrees at 11 bases. With V trimmed by 4 bases and J by 2 bases, 1 base remained unmatched. This CDR3 has 14 residues. Per germline, CDR1 MDHEN and CDR2 SYDVKM. CDR3 in DNA: TGTGCCAGCAGTTGGACAGGGGGCCCCTACGAGCAGTACTTC. Translating it yields CASSWTGGPYEQYF.

Remarks on this clonotype: A much bigger clone sits one base away, suggesting this may be a read error. CDR3 residues: CASSFHEKLFF. CDR3 DNA sequence: TGTGCCAGCAGTTTTCATGAAAAACTGTTTTTT. V is TRBV28 and J is TRBJ1-4, with unresolved D. The germline CDR1 and CDR2 sequences are MDHEN and SYDVKM. CDR3 length: 11 amino acids. V dropped 3 bases and J dropped 6 bases, with 2 bases sitting between them.

In its sample, this clonotype was seen a few times. The rearrangement joins TRBV29-1 to TRBJ2-7; perhaps TRBD1 as D (5 bases). This CDR3 has 16 residues. V was pared by 2 bases and J by 0 bases, with 17 bases between. Germline values: CDR1 SQVTM, CDR2 ANQGSEA. CDR3 region: CSVEPREQSSSYEQYF. The CDR3, as DNA: TGCAGCGTTGAACCCAGGGAACAGAGCTCCTCCTACGAGCAGTACTTC.

This sequence joins TRBV7-2 and TRBJ2-7; D gene unclear. V shed 3 bases and J shed 0 bases, with 9 bases lying between them. This CDR3 comprises 14 residues. The germline CDR1 and CDR2 sequences are SGHTA and FQGNSA. This chain's CDR3 is CASSLSLPSYEQYF. The CDR3 bases are TGTGCCAGCAGCTTGTCCCTACCCTCCTACGAGCAGTACTTC.

This clonotype was found many times. This sequence joins TRBV6-1 and TRBJ1-1, with D unresolved. The V gene lost 0 bases and the J gene lost 5 bases, with 16 bases spanning the gap. In germline, CDR1 is MNHNS, CDR2 SASEGT. There are 16 residues in the CDR3. CDR3 protein: CASSEAWFRSGTEAFF. In nucleotides, the CDR3 is TGTGCCAGCAGTGAAGCGTGGTTCAGGTCGGGGACTGAAGCTTTCTTT.

This clonotype was observed many times. The chain employs TRBV7-3 and TRBJ2-2, with 8 bases lining up with TRBD2. Looked up from germline, CDR1 is SGHTA and CDR2 is FQGTGA. The CDR3 has 15 amino acids. J lost 1 base, V lost 4 bases, and 2 bases had no gene match. CDR3 coding DNA: TGTGCCAGCAGCTCGGGACTAGTGAACACCGGGGAGCTGTTTTTT. Its translation: CASSSGLVNTGELFF.

The V and J genes are TRBV9 and TRBJ2-1; 11 nucleotides match TRBD1. Germline loops: CDR1 SGDLS, CDR2 YYNGEE. The CDR3 length is 16 residues. The ends lost 3 bases at V and 2 bases at J; junction bases unmatched: 4. The CDR3 DNA follows: TGTGCCAGCAGCGCTCGGACAGGGGGCACCTACAATGAGCAGTTCTTC. It encodes CASSARTGGTYNEQFF.

This chain joins TRBV7-2 and TRBJ1-5, with 8 bases aligning to TRBD1. The CDR3 contains 15 residues. In germline, CDR1 is SGHTA, CDR2 FQGNSA. V lost 3 bases and J lost 2; bases outside the gene matches: 3. This CDR3 is CASSLGTGGNQPQHF. CDR3 in DNA: TGTGCCAGCAGCTTGGGGACAGGCGGCAATCAGCCCCAGCATTTT.

This clonotype was seen at least ten times. The chain combines TRBV7-9 with TRBJ2-1; D perhaps matches TRBD1 (6 bases). This CDR3 spans 16 amino acids. The V and J ends lost 5 bases and 0 bases respectively, with 14 bases between them. Germline CDR1 is SEHNR and CDR2 is FQNEAQ (reference sequence). The CDR3 protein is CASSPPWGRSYNEQFF. Here the CDR3 DNA reads TGTGCCAGCAGCCCCCCTTGGGGGCGCTCCTACAATGAGCAGTTCTTC.

This clonotype was detected only a few times. V is TRBV7-2 and J is TRBJ2-1, with D perhaps TRBD2 (5 bases). Germline V gene data show CDR1 as SGHTA and CDR2 as FQGNSA. This CDR3 spans 15 amino acids. Trimming shortened V by 1 base and J by 4 bases, and 11 bases separated the two germline ends. CDR3 in DNA: TGTGCCAGCAGCTTAGGAAGCGGATCTTACAATGAGCAGTTCTTC. Translation: CASSLGSGSYNEQFF.

V gene TRBV2 combines with J gene TRBJ1-6; no clear D. In germline, CDR1 is SNHLY, CDR2 FYNNEI. The CDR3 consists of 15 residues. With 7 bases removed from V and 7 bases from J, the gap between germline ends came to 17 bases. The chain's CDR3 is CASKGQGLPNSPLHF. In DNA, the CDR3 is TGTGCCAGCAAAGGGCAAGGTCTCCCCAATTCACCCCTCCACTTT.